What follows are 13 T cell receptor beta chains derived from one specimen sequenced in a study of identical twins. TCRdb re-analysed the 5' RACE reads in MiXCR, keeping a single row per CDR3 protein. The sample includes under 900,000 distinct CDR3 sequences, 9% to 15% seen only once; the top ten take around 1.5%. This same sample was also taken into another study, of yellow fever vaccine responses in identical twins.

Sequencing input: PBMCs. The receptors derive from a woman aged 18-29 years in good health.

The V call is TRBV20-1, the J call TRBJ2-3; D may be TRBD1 (5 bases). CDR3 length: 14 amino acids. Germline V gene sequence: CDR1 DFQATT, CDR2 SNEGSKA (reference sequence). With 6 bases removed from V and 0 bases from J, the gap between germline ends came to 13 bases. CDR3 residues: CSAPKGSSTDTQYF. The CDR3 coding sequence is TGCAGTGCGCCGAAGGGGTCTAGCACAGATACGCAGTATTTT.

At least ten counts were recorded for this clonotype. The rearrangement joins TRBV12-3 or TRBV12-4 to TRBJ2-1, with 16 positions matching TRBD2. CDR3 size: 15 residues. V was pared by 6 bases and J by 10 bases, with 6 bases of the junction left unmatched. CDR3 sequence (DNA): TGTGCCAGCAGGCCACCGGGACTAGCGGGAGGGGAGCAGTTCTTC. Its protein product is CASRPPGLAGGEQFF.

This chain uses TRBV20-1 with TRBJ2-7; possible D gene TRBD1, 6 bases. The CDR3 has 15 residues. The V gene lost 0 bases and the J gene lost 4 bases, with 16 bases spanning the gap. Germline assignment: CDR1 DFQATT and CDR2 SNEGSKA (reference sequence). CDR3 in amino acids: CSARDGTPTRYEQYF. CDR3 bases: TGCAGTGCTAGAGATGGGACACCCACACGATACGAGCAGTACTTC.

This clonotype was recorded many times. The chain joins TRBV7-6 to TRBJ2-7; 7 nucleotides line up with TRBD2. Germline CDR1 SGHVS, CDR2 FNYEAQ. J lost 2 bases, V lost 5 bases, and 6 bases had no gene match. The CDR3 extends over 14 amino acids. The CDR3 protein is CASSPVGRAYEQYF. The CDR3 DNA sequence: TGTGCCAGCAGCCCGGTGGGGAGGGCCTACGAGCAGTACTTC.

This clonotype was recorded at least ten times. The V and J genes are TRBV12-3 or TRBV12-4 and TRBJ2-1; unclear D gene. The V gene lost 1 base and the J gene lost 7 bases, with 11 bases spanning the gap. The CDR3 has 14 residues. In DNA, the CDR3 is TGTGCCAGCAGTTTAGGTAACCGGCTTAATGAGCAGTTCTTC. Amino acid sequence: CASSLGNRLNEQFF.

This clonotype was counted many times. This chain joins TRBV12-3 or TRBV12-4 and TRBJ2-7; D may be TRBD2 (8 bases). Between the trimmed V and J ends, which lost 6 bases and 4 bases, there was a span of 16 bases. The CDR3 has 14 residues. For the CDR3, the DNA is TGTGCCAGCAGCCGGGAGGGACAGCGGTACGAGCAGTACTTC. This gives the protein CASSREGQRYEQYF.

V gene TRBV12-3 or TRBV12-4 combines with J gene TRBJ2-6, with 8 bases fitting TRBD1. Trimming removed 7 bases from V and 2 bases from J; junction bases left unmatched: 4. The CDR3 has 15 amino acids. The chain's CDR3 is CASTLTGAGANVLTF. In DNA, the CDR3 is TGTGCCAGCACCCTGACAGGGGCTGGGGCCAACGTCCTGACTTTC.

This clonotype was found a few times. The chain joins TRBV3-1 to TRBJ2-3; 9 nucleotides match TRBD2. Losses at the gene ends were 2 bases for V and 4 bases for J; bases not matched to a gene: 13. The CDR3 covers 18 residues. CDR1 and CDR2 (germline): LGHDT, YNNKEL (reference sequence). In nucleotides, the CDR3 is TGTGCCAGCAGCCAAAGTACTGGGAAAAGCGGGGGGCCAGATACGCAGTATTTT. As protein: CASSQSTGKSGGPDTQYF.

This clonotype has ten or more counts. The V call is TRBV14, the J call TRBJ1-1, with D uncertain. Germline CDR1 reads SGHDN; CDR2 reads FVKESK. V dropped 2 bases and J dropped 10 bases, with 14 bases sitting between them. The CDR3 runs to 13 residues. The CDR3 DNA follows: TGTGCCAGCAGCCAATTCGAACGCCCGGGAGCTTTCTTT. Residues: CASSQFERPGAFF.

This clonotype was seen more than once but under ten times. The V call is TRBV4-1, the J call TRBJ2-7; 8 bases are shared with TRBD2. The V gene's germline CDR1 is MGHRA and CDR2 YSYEKL. CDR3 length equals 16 residues. V dropped 2 bases and J dropped 1; count of bases not matched to a gene: 7. DNA of the CDR3: TGCGCCAGCAGCCAATGGGTGGTAGCGGGGTCCTACGAGCAGTACTTC. This encodes CASSQWVVAGSYEQYF.

This clonotype has just a few counts. The chain is built from TRBV12-3 or TRBV12-4 and TRBJ1-5, with TRBD1 matching over 9 bases. The CDR3 sequence is 15 residues long. The J segment lost 4 bases and the V segment lost 5 bases, leaving 6 bases of the junction unmatched. The CDR3, as DNA: TGTGCCAGCAGTCCTAGGACAGGGGCAAATCAGCCCCAGCATTTT. Protein product: CASSPRTGANQPQHF.

Only a few counts were recorded for this clonotype. This chain joins TRBV5-8 and TRBJ1-2, with D possibly being TRBD1 (5 bases). This CDR3 has 16 residues. With 4 bases removed from V and 2 bases from J, the gap between germline ends came to 18 bases. Germline V gene data show CDR1 as SGHTS and CDR2 as YDEGEE. The CDR3 is CASSRGAPGLNYGYTF. The DNA for the CDR3 is TGTGCCAGCAGCCGAGGGGCCCCGGGACTCAACTATGGCTACACCTTC.

In its sample, this clonotype was seen many times. V and J are TRBV11-1 and TRBJ2-3; 13 bases are a match to TRBD2. CDR1 and CDR2 from the germline V gene are SGHAT and FQDESV (reference sequence). V lost 3 bases, J lost 2 bases, and 2 bases stayed unmatched. CDR3 length equals 16 residues. The CDR3 DNA is TGTGCCAGCAGCTTCGGGACTAGCGGGAACACAGATACGCAGTATTTT. Its protein product is CASSFGTSGNTDTQYF.